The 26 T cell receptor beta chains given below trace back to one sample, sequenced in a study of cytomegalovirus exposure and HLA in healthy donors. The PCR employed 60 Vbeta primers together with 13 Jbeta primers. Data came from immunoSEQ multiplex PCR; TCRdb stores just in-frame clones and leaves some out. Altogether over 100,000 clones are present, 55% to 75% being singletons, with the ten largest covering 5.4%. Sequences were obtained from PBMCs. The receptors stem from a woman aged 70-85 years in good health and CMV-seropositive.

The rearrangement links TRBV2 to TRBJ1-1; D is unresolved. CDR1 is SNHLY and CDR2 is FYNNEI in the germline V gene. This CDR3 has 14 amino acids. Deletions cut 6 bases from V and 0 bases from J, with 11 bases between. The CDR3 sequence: CASSTEDMNTEAFF. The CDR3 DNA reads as TGTGCCAGCAGCACAGAAGACATGAACACTGAAGCTTTCTTT.

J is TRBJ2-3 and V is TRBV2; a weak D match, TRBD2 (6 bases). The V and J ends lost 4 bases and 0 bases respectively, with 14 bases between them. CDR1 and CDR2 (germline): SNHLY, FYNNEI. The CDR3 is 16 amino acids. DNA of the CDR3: TGTGCCAGCAGTGTGACCGGGGACTCTAGCACAGATACGCAGTATTTT. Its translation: CASSVTGDSSTDTQYF.

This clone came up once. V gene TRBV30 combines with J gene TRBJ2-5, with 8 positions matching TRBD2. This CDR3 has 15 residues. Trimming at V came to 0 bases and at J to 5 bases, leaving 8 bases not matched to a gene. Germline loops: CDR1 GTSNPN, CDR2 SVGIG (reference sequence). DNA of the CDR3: TGTGCCTGGAGTGTATCTAGCGGGCTCCAGGAGACCCAGTACTTC. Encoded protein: CAWSVSSGLQETQYF.

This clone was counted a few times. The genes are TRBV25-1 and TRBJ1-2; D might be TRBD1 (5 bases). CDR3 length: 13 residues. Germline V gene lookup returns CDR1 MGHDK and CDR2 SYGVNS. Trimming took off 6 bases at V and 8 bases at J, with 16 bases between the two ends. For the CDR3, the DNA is TGTGCCAGCAGGAGGGACTCCTTCGTGGGCTACACCTTC. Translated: CASRRDSFVGYTF.

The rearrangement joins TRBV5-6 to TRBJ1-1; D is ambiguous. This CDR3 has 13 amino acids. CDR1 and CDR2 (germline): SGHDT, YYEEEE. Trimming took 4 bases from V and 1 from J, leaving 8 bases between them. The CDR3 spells CASSTTPNTEAFF. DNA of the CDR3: TGTGCCAGCAGCACCACACCGAACACTGAAGCTTTCTTT.

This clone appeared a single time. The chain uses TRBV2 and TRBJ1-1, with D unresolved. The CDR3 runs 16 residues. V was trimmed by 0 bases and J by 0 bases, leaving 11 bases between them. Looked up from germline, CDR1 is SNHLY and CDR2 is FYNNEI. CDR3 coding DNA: TGTGCCAGCAGTGAAGCGCTTGGCAGAATGAACACTGAAGCTTTCTTT. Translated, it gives CASSEALGRMNTEAFF.

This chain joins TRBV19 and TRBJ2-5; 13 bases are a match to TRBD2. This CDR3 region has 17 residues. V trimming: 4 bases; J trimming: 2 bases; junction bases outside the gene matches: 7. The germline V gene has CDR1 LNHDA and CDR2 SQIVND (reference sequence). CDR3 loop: CASSKNGLAGEQETQYF. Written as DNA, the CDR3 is TGTGCCAGTAGTAAAAACGGACTAGCGGGGGAACAAGAGACCCAGTACTTC.

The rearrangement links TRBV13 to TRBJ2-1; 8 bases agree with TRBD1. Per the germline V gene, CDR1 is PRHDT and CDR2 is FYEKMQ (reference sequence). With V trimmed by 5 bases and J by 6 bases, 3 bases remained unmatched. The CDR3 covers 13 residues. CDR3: CASSKDRVNEQFF. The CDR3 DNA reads TGTGCCAGCAGCAAGGACAGGGTCAATGAGCAGTTCTTC. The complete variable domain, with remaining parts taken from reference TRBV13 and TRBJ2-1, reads AAGVIQSPRHLIKEKRETATLKCYPIPRHDTVYWYQQGPGQDPQFLISFYEKMQSDKGSIPDRFSAQQFSDYHSELNMSSLELGDSALYFCASSKDRVNEQFFGPGTRLTVL.

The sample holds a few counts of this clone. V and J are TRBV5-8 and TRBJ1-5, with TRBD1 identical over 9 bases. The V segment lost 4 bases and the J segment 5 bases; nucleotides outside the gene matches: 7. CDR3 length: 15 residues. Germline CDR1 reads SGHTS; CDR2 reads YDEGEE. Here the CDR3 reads CASSPGTGNHQPQHF. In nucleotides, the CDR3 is TGTGCCAGCAGCCCCGGGACAGGGAACCATCAGCCCCAGCATTTT.

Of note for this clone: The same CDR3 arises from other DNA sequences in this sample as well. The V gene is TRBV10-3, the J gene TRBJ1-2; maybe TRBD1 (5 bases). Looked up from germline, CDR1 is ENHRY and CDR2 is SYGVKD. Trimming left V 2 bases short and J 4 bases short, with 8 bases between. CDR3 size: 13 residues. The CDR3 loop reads CAISEGGSYGYTF. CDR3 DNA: TGTGCCATCAGTGAGGGGGGGAGCTATGGCTACACCTTC.

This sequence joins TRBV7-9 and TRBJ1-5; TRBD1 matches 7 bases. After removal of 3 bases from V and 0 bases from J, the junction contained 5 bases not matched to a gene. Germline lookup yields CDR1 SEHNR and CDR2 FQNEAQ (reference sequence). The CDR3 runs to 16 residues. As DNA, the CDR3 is TGTGCCAGCAGCTTTCGTTCAGGGGGTAGCAATCAGCCCCAGCATTTT. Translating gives CASSFRSGGSNQPQHF.

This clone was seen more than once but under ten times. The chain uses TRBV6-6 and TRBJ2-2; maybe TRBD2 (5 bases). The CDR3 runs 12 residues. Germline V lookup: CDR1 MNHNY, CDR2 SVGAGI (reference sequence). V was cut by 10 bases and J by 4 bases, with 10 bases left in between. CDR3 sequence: CATLRGTGELFF. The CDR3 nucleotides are TGTGCCACCCTCCGGGGCACCGGGGAGCTGTTTTTT.

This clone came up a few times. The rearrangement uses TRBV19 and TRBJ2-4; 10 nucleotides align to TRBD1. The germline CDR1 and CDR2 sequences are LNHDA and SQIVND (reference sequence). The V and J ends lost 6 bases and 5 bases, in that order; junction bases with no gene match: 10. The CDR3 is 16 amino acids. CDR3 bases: TGTGCCAGTAGCCGGCTCGGGGGACAGGGGCAAAACATTCAGTACTTC. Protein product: CASSRLGGQGQNIQYF.

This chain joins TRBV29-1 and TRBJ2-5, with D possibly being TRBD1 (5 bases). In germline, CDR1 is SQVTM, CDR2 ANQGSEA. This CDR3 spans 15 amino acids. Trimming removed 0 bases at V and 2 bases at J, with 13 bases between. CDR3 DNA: TGCAGCGTTGAAGATCGGTACAGGTTGCAAGAGACCCAGTACTTC. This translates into CSVEDRYRLQETQYF.

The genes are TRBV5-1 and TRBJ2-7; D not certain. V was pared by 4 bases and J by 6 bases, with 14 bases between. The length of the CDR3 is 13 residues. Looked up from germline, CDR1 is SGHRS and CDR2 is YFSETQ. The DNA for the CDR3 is TGCGCCAGCAGCCTTCTTTTGAGCCCCGAGCAGTACTTC. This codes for CASSLLLSPEQYF.

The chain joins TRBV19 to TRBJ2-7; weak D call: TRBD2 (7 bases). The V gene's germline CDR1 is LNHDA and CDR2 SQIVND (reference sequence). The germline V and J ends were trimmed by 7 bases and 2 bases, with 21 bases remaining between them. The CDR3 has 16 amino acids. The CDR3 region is CASTRTARGGPYEQYF. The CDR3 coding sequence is TGTGCCAGTACCAGGACTGCCCGCGGGGGCCCCTACGAGCAGTACTTC.

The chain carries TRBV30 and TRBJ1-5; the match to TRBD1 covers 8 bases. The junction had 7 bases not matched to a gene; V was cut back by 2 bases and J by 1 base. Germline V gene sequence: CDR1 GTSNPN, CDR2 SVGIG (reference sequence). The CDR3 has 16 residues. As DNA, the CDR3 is TGTGCCTGGAGTCCCGACAGGGGATGGAGCAATCAGCCCCAGCATTTT. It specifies CAWSPDRGWSNQPQHF.

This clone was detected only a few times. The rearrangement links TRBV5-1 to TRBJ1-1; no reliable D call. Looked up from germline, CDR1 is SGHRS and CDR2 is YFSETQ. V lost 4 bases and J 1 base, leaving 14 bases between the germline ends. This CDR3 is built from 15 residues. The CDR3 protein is CASSALQSRNTEAFF. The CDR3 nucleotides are TGCGCCAGCAGCGCTTTACAGTCCAGGAACACTGAAGCTTTCTTT.

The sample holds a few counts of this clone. CDR3 region: CASSLGQGPYGYTF. CDR3 nucleotide sequence: TGTGCCAGCAGCTTGGGGCAGGGTCCCTATGGCTACACCTTC. This chain connects TRBV5-6 to TRBJ1-2; D perhaps matches TRBD1 (5 bases). CDR3 length equals 14 residues. The V gene's germline CDR1 is SGHDT and CDR2 YYEEEE. V was cut by 0 bases and J by 4 bases, with 10 bases left in between.

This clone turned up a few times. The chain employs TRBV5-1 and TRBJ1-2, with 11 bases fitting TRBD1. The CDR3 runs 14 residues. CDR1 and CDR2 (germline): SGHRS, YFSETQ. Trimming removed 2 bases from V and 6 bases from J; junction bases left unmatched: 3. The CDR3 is CASSLGTGGNGYTF. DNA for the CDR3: TGCGCCAGCAGCTTAGGGACAGGGGGGAATGGCTACACCTTC.

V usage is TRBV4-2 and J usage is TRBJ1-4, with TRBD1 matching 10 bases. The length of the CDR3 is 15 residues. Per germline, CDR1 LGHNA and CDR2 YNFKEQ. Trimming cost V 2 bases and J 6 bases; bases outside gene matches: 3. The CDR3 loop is CASSQPGQGHEKLFF. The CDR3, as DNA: TGTGCCAGCAGCCAACCGGGACAGGGGCATGAAAAACTGTTTTTT.

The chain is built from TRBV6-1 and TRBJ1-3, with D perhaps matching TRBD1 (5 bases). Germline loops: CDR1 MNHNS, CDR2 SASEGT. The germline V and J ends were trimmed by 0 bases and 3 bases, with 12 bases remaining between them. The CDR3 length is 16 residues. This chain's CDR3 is CASSEAKVGGGNTIYF. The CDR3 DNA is TGTGCCAGCAGTGAAGCCAAGGTCGGGGGTGGAAACACCATATATTTT.

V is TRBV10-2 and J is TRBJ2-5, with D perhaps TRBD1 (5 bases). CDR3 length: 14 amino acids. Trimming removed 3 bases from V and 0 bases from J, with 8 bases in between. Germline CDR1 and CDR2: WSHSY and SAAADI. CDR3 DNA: TGCGCCAGCAGTGAAGCCAGGGACCAAGAGACCCAGTACTTC. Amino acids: CASSEARDQETQYF.

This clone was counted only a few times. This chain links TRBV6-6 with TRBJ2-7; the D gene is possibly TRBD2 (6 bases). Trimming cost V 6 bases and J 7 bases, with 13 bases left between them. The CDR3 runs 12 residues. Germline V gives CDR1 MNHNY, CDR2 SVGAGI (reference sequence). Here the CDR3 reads CASSHGGGEQYF. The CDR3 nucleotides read TGTGCCAGCAGCCACGGCGGAGGGGAGCAGTACTTC.

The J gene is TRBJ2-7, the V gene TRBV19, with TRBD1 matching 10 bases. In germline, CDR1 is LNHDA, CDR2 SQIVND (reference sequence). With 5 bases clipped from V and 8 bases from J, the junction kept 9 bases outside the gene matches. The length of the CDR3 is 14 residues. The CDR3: CASSPGTGAPQQYF. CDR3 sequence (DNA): TGTGCCAGTAGTCCCGGGACAGGGGCCCCGCAGCAGTACTTC. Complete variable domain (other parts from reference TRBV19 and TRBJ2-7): DGGITQSPKYLFRKEGQNVTLSCEQNLNHDAMYWYRQDPGQGLRLIYYSQIVNDFQKGDIAEGYSVSREKKESFPLTVTSAQKNPTAFYLCASSPGTGAPQQYFGPGTRLTVT.

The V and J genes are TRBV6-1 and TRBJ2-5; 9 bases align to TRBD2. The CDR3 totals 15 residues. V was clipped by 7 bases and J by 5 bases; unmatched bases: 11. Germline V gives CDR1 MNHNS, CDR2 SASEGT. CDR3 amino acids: CASKFFSGGQETQYF. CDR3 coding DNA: TGTGCCAGCAAATTTTTTAGCGGGGGTCAGGAGACCCAGTACTTC.